This T cell receptor (beta chain) appears in the sequencing data of a study of T cells after yellow fever vaccination. Study-wide background: Libraries from low-cell-number fractions were prepared with the SMART-Seq v4 Ultra Low Input RNA kit. Study-wide points: FACS-sorted repertoires might harbor abundant contaminating clonotypes from the bulk population. Post-booster repertoires contained most primary-vaccination clones again (roughly 96% CD4, over 70% CD8).

CDR3 length: 14 residues. Germline CDR1 is SGHVS and CDR2 is FNYEAQ. V lost 2 bases and J lost 7, with 12 bases in between. Template-switching 5'RACE yielded the TCR cDNA; a universal primer site and UMIs were added in the process. TCRdb processed the 5' RACE reads anew with MiXCR; each CDR3 protein has one entry. The sample shows some 150,000 distinct CDR3 sequences, roughly 9.6% of them seen only once. About this clonotype: Its specificity is unknown.

The chain is built from TRBV7-6 and TRBJ1-5; D might be TRBD1 (6 bases). Source: CD8+ T cells sorted from PBMCs, taken 15 days after the yellow fever booster vaccination. The sequence derives from a man aged 18 to 30 who received the YFV17D yellow fever vaccine. The DNA of the CDR3 is TGTGCCAGCAGCTTATCGGGGGGCGGGCAGCCCCAGCATTTT. It is translated as CASSLSGGGQPQHF.